These 3 T cell receptor beta chains were all obtained from the same sample, sequenced in a study of CD8+ T cells in alopecia areata. Treatment: oral pan-JAK inhibitor, 5-10 mg twice daily. The authors extracted RNA and reverse transcribed it into cDNA as the sequencing template. Generated by immunoSEQ multiplex PCR, the TCRdb table keeps only in-frame clones and is missing some. Of approximately 100,000 clones in the sample, roughly three fifths are singletons; the top ten hold about 17%. The starting material was CD8+ T cells sorted from blood, obtained at approximately week 60, from a patient treated with tofacitinib. The receptors originated from a human donor with alopecia areata.

This chain links TRBV4-1 with TRBJ1-2; D is perhaps TRBD1 (5 bases). The CDR3 runs to 13 residues. Deletions cut 5 bases from V and 1 base from J, with 8 bases between. CDR1 and CDR2 from the germline V gene are MGHRA and YSYEKL. CDR3 residues: CASSDDSNYGYTF. The CDR3 coding sequence is TGCGCCAGCAGCGACGACAGTAACTATGGCTACACCTTC.

Here the CDR3 DNA reads TGTGCCCTCCAAAAAGAGAGACAGGGGGAGACCTTC. Protein: CALQKERQGETF. The V gene is TRBV30, the J gene TRBJ1-2; 9 bases are a match to TRBD1. Germline-derived CDR1 and CDR2 are GTSNPN and SVGIG (reference sequence). The CDR3 loop spans 12 amino acids. With V trimmed by 8 bases and J by 14 bases, 15 bases remained unmatched. Full variable domain (missing parts from reference TRBV30 and TRBJ1-2): SQTIHQWPATLVQPVGSPLSLECTVEGTSNPNLYWYRQAAGRGLQLLFYSVGIGQISSEVPQNLSASRPQDRQFILSSKKLLLSDSGFYLCALQKERQGETFGSGTRLTVV.

The chain has TRBV14 and TRBJ1-1, with 7 positions matching TRBD1. The CDR3 runs 13 residues. Germline-derived CDR1 and CDR2 are SGHDN and FVKESK. Germline trimming cut 3 bases from V and 5 bases from J; bases unmatched to any gene: 3. CDR3 in amino acids: CASSQSGGTEAFF. CDR3 nucleotides: TGTGCCAGCAGCCAGTCAGGGGGGACTGAAGCTTTCTTT.